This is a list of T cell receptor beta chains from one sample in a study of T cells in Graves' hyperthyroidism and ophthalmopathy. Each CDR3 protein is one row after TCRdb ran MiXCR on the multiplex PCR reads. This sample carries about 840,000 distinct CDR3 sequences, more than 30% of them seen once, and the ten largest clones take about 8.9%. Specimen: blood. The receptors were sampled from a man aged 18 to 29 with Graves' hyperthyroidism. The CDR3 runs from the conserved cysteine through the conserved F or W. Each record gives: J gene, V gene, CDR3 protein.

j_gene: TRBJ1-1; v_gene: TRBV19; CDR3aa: CASSSDRDRVNTEAFF
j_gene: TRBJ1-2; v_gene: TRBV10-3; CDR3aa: CAISESRSNYGYTF
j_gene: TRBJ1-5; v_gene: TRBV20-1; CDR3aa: CSAQEGTGFWVWSQPQHF
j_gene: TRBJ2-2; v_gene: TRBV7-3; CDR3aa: CASSPRGRLNTGELFF
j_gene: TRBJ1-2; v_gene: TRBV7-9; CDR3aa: CASSLLGQNYGYTF
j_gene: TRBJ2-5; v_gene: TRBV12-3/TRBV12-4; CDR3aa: CASRTGQGETQYF
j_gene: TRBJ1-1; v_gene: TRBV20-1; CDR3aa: CSASFASQNTETFF
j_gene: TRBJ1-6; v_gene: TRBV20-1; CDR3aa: CSATSTYNSPLHF
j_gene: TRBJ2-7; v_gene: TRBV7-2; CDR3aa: CASSLAGGPGELYF
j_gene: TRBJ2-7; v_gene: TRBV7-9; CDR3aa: CASSGREETYGQYF
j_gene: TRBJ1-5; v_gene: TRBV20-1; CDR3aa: CSARGARGGGQPQHF
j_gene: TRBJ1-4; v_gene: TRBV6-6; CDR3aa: CASTKGRFNEKLFF
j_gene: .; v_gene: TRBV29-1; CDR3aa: CSVGADEQFF
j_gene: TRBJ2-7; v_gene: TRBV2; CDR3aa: CASSLDGEGPYEQYF
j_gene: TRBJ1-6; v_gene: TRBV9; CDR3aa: CASSQVIPGIGNSPLHF
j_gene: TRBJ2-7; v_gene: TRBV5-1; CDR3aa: CASADGRDNFISF
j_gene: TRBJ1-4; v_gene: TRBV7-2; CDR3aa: CASSWTPEGEKLFF
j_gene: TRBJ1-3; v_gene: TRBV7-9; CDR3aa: CASSRAPGILAGNTIYF
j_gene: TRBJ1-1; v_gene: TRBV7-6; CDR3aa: CARPTENTEAFF
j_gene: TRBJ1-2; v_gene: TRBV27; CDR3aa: CASKGGGYTF
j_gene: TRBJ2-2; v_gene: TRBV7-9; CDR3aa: CASSLGRGQTGELFF
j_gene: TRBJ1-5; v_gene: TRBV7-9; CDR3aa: CASSSQPRSGLNQPQHF
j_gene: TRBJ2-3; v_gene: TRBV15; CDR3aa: CATSREDNTDTQYF
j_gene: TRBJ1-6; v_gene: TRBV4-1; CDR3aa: CASSPEDSRSYNSPLHF
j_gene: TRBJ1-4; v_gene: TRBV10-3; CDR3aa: CATVGRDEKLFF
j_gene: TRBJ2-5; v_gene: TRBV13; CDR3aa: CASSDGGIETQYF
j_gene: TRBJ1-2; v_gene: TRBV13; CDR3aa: CASSLGTTGGYGYTF
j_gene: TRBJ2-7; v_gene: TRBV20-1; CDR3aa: CSATTGRWLYEQYF
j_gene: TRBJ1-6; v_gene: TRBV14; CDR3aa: CASSQWAADNSPLHF
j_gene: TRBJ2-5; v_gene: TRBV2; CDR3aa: CASARLVSAETQYF
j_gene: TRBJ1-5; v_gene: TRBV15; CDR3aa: CATSRGGTGGNQPQHF
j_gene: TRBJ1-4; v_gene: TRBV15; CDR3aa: CATSRAGDRVEKLFF
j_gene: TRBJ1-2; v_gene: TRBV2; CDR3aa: CAVAGTGDYGYTF
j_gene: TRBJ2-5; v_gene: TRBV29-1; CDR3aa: CSVEGETQYF
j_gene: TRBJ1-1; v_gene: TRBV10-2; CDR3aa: CASSELHEGTNTEAFF
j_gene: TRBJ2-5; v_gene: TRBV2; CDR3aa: CASMSDRTGQETQYF